This T cell receptor (beta chain) was captured in a study of blood T cell repertoires in COVID-19. Assay used: immunoSEQ multiplex PCR; TCRdb lists only in-frame clones, some missing. This sample has more than 90,000 clones, with 86% found just once. The V gene's germline CDR1 is SGHTA and CDR2 FQGNSA. Between the trimmed V and J ends, which lost 8 bases and 1 base, there was a span of 16 bases. CDR3 length equals 15 residues. Specimen: peripheral blood. The chain joins TRBV7-2 to TRBJ2-3; possible D gene TRBD2, 6 bases. This TCR was recovered from a man aged 40-49 years with acute or convalescent COVID-19. CDR3 sequence: CASLIIAARTDTQYF. In DNA, the CDR3 is TGTGCCAGCCTGATAATAGCGGCCCGCACAGATACGCAGTATTTT.